These 10 T cell receptor beta chains originate from one sample sequenced in a study of T cell responses to AZD1222 COVID-19 vaccine. Repertoires were generated with immunoSEQ multiplex PCR, while TCRdb's copy carries only in-frame clones and drops some. Of around 97,000 clones listed, 91% are singletons. The sample consisted of peripheral blood, taken on day 0 of AZD1222 vaccination. Receptors were obtained from an adult in good health.

The rearrangement joins TRBV28 to TRBJ2-7; tentatively, D is TRBD1 (6 bases). This CDR3 spans 14 amino acids. The germline gives CDR1 MDHEN, CDR2 SYDVKM. V lost 5 bases to trimming and J lost 4 bases, with 15 bases between them. CDR3 loop: CASSQQGGRYEQYF. CDR3 DNA sequence: TGTGCCAGCAGTCAACAGGGCGGGCGGTACGAGCAGTACTTC.

Concerning this clone itself: Additional DNA sequences in this sample encode the identical CDR3. The chain employs TRBV30 and TRBJ1-2; no clear D. V lost 0 bases, J lost 7 bases, and 6 bases lay in between. Germline V gives CDR1 GTSNPN, CDR2 SVGIG (reference sequence). There are 11 residues in the CDR3. CDR3 DNA sequence: TGTGCCTGGAGTGTAGGCCGTGGCTACACCTTC. Translation: CAWSVGRGYTF.

The V call is TRBV6-6, the J call TRBJ1-2; the D is unclear. The germline V gene encodes CDR1 MNHNY and CDR2 SVGAGI (reference sequence). The V end lost 6 bases, the J end lost 8 bases, and 19 bases lay between the germline ends. CDR3 length equals 14 residues. The DNA of the CDR3 is TGTGCCAGCAGACTCAGCCCTGTCTTAGGAGGCTACACCTTC. This translates into CASRLSPVLGGYTF.

The chain uses TRBV5-8 and TRBJ2-7, with D unclear. The V end lost 0 bases, the J end lost 0 bases, and 7 bases lay between the germline ends. This CDR3 is 14 amino acids long. The germline gives CDR1 SGHTS, CDR2 YDEGEE. The CDR3 loop is CASSLGGDSYEQYF. For the CDR3, the DNA is TGTGCCAGCAGCTTGGGTGGGGACTCCTACGAGCAGTACTTC.

The V call is TRBV5-6, the J call TRBJ1-2, with D unclear. Per germline, CDR1 SGHDT and CDR2 YYEEEE. This CDR3 is 12 amino acids long. The V end lost 3 bases, the J end lost 3 bases, and 6 bases lay between the germline ends. The CDR3 coding sequence is TGTGCCAGCAGCTCTAGCCACTATGGCTACACCTTC. It translates to CASSSSHYGYTF.

The gene calls are TRBV10-3 and TRBJ2-7; 8 bases match TRBD2. V lost 8 bases and J lost 0; bases outside the gene matches: 6. There are 14 residues in the CDR3. CDR1 and CDR2 from the germline V gene are ENHRY and SYGVKD. In DNA, the CDR3 is TGTGCCATCTCCAGCGGGAGTGACTCCTACGAGCAGTACTTC. Translating gives CAISSGSDSYEQYF.

The CDR3 reads CASSLAPSNEQFF. The CDR3, as DNA: TGTGCCAGCAGCTTAGCCCCCTCCAATGAGCAGTTCTTC. V usage is TRBV7-2 and J usage is TRBJ2-1; D remains ambiguous. The germline CDR1 and CDR2 sequences are SGHTA and FQGNSA. This CDR3 contains 13 residues. The V end lost 0 bases, the J end lost 6 bases, and 6 bases lay between the germline ends.

The chain joins TRBV24-1 to TRBJ1-5, with D perhaps matching TRBD1 (6 bases). This CDR3 region has 16 residues. Germline V CDR1 and CDR2: KGHDR, SFDVKD. Trimming cost V 3 bases and J 0 bases, with 11 bases left between them. The CDR3 spells CATSDAGTSSNQPQHF. The CDR3 coding sequence is TGTGCCACCAGTGATGCCGGGACATCTAGCAATCAGCCCCAGCATTTT.

The chain employs TRBV27 and TRBJ1-4; the D gene is possibly TRBD1 (6 bases). CDR3 length: 15 amino acids. V lost 2 bases and J lost 8, with 15 bases in between. Germline V gene sequence: CDR1 MNHEY, CDR2 SMNVEV (reference sequence). The CDR3 spells CASSLRGANPEKLFF. CDR3 nucleotide sequence: TGTGCCAGCAGTTTAAGGGGGGCGAATCCAGAAAAACTGTTTTTT.

The CDR3 is CASSSPGLAANTGELFF. The CDR3 bases are TGCGCCAGCAGCTCTCCGGGACTAGCGGCGAACACCGGGGAGCTGTTTTTT. The V call is TRBV4-1, the J call TRBJ2-2; 11 bases line up with TRBD2. V lost 5 bases and J lost 0; bases outside the gene matches: 5. CDR3 length: 17 residues. CDR1 MGHRA and CDR2 YSYEKL come from the germline V gene.